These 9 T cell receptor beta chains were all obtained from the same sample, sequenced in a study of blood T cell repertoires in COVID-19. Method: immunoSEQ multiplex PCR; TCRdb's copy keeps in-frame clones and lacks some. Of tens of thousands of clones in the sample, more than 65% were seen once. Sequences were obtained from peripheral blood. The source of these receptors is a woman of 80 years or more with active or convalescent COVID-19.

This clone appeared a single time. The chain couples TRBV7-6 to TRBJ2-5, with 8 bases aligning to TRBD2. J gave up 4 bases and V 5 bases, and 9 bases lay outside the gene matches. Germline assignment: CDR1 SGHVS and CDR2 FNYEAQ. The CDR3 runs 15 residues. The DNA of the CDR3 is TGTGCCAGCAGCCTTACTGCGGGGGGCCGAGAGACCCAGTACTTC. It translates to CASSLTAGGRETQYF.

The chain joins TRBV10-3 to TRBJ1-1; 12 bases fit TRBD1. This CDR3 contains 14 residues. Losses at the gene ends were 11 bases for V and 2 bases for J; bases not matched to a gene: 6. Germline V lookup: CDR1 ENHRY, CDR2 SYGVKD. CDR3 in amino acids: CAVGQGADNTEAFF. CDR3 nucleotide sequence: TGTGCCGTGGGACAGGGGGCGGATAACACTGAAGCTTTCTTT.

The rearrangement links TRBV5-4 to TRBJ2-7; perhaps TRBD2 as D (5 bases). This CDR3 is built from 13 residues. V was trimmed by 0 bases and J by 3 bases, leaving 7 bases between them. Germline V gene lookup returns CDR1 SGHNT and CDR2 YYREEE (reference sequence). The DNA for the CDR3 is TGTGCCAGCAGCTTGGTAGCGAGCTACGAGCAGTACTTC. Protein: CASSLVASYEQYF. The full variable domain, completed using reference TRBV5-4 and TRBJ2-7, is ETGVTQSPTHLIKTRGQQVTLRCSSQSGHNTVSWYQQALGQGPQFIFQYYREEENGRGNFPPRFSGLQFPNYSSELNVNALELDDSALYLCASSLVASYEQYFGPGTRLTVT.

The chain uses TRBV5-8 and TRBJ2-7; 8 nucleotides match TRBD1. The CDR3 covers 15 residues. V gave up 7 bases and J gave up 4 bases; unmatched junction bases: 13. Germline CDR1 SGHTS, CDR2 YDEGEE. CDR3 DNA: TGTGCCAGCCTCCTCAGGGGCAGGGGGCTGTACGAGCAGTACTTC. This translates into CASLLRGRGLYEQYF.

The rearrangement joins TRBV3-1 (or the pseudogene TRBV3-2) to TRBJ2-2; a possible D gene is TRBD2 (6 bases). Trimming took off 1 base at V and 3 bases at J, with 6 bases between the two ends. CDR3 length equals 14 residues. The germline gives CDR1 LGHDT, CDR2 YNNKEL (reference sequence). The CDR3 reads CASSQGGDTGELFF. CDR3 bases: TGTGCCAGCAGCCAAGGGGGGGACACCGGGGAGCTGTTTTTT.

The CDR3 DNA reads as TGTGCCAGCAGCCAAGATTGGACTAGCGGGGGGGCAAGGGATACGCAGTATTTT. As protein: CASSQDWTSGGARDTQYF. The V and J genes are TRBV14 and TRBJ2-3; the match to TRBD2 covers 15 bases. The CDR3 has 18 amino acids. Germline assignment: CDR1 SGHDN and CDR2 FVKESK. The J segment lost 6 bases and the V segment lost 0 bases, leaving 7 bases of the junction unmatched. The variable domain in full, with the rest retrieved from reference TRBV14 and TRBJ2-3, is EAGVTQFPSHSVIEKGQTVTLRCDPISGHDNLYWYRRVMGKEIKFLLHFVKESKQDESGMPNNRFLAERTGGTYSTLKVQPAELEDSGVYFCASSQDWTSGGARDTQYFGPGTRLTVL.

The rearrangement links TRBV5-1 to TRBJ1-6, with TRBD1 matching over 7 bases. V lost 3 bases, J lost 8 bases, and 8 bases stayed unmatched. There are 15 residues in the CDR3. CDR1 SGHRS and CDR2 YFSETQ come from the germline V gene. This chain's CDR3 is CASSYRTGGDSPLHF. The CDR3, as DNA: TGCGCCAGCAGCTATCGGACAGGAGGGGATTCACCCCTCCACTTT. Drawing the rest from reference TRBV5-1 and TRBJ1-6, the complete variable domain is KAGVTQTPRYLIKTRGQQVTLSCSPISGHRSVSWYQQTPGQGLQFLFEYFSETQRNKGNFPGRFSGRQFSNSRSEMNVSTLELGDSALYLCASSYRTGGDSPLHFGNGTRLTVT.

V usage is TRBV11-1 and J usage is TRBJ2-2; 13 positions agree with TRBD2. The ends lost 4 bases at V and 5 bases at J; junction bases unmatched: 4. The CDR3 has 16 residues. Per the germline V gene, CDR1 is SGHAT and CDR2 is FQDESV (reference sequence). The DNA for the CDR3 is TGTGCCAGCAGCTCCACTAGCGGGGGGGAGACCGGGGAGCTGTTTTTT. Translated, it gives CASSSTSGGETGELFF.

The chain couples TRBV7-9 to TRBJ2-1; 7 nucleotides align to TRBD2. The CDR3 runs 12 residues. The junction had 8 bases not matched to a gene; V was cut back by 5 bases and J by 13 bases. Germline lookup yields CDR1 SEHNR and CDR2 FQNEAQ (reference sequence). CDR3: CASSPKGGFQFF. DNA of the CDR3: TGTGCCAGCAGCCCTAAGGGAGGGTTCCAGTTCTTC.